This T cell receptor (beta chain) stems from a study of T cell changes during pregnancy in multiple sclerosis. Using immunoSEQ multiplex PCR, the repertoire was profiled, and TCRdb retains in-frame clones only, with some absent. In the table there are tens of thousands of clones, nearly 90% of which are singletons. The germline V gene has CDR1 SNHLY and CDR2 FYNNEI. Trimming removed 1 base from V and 2 bases from J; junction bases left unmatched: 2. The length of the CDR3 is 15 residues. This chain joins TRBV2 and TRBJ2-7, with 10 bases that match TRBD2. The sequencing here drew on CD4+ T cells from peripheral blood mononuclear cells, taken in the second trimester of pregnancy. The TCR was taken from a female donor with multiple sclerosis, enrolled in a pregnancy study. CDR3 bases: TGTGCCAGCAGTGAAGTAGCGGGAGGCCCCTACGAGCAGTACTTC. It encodes CASSEVAGGPYEQYF.